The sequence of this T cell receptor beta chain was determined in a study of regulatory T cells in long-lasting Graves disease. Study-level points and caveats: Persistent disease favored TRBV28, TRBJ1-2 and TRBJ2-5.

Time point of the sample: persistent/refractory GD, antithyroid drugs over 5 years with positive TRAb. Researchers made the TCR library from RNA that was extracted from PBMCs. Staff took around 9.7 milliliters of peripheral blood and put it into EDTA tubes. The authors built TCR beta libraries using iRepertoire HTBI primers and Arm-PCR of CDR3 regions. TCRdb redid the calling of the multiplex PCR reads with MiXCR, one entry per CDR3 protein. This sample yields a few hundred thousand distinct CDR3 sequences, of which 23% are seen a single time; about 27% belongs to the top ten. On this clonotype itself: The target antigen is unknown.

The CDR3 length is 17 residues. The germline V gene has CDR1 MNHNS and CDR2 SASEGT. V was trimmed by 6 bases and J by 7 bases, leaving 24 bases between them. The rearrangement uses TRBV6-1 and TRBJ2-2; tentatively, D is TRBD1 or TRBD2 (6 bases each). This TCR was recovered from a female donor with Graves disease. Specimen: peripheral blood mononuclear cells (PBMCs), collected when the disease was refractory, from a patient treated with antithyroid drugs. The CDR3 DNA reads TGTGCCAGCAGAGCGGCCCCCGGGGGCAATCTCATCGGGGAGCTGTTTTTT. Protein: CASRAAPGGNLIGELFF.